This T cell receptor beta chain was observed in a study of blood T cell repertoires in COVID-19. There are 13 residues in the CDR3. Germline CDR1 is MNHEY and CDR2 is SVGAGI. Trimming left V 6 bases short and J 9 bases short, with 17 bases between. Per the study methods: Quantification of nucleated cells was approximated via reference gene primer amplification. TCRdb's table, derived via immunoSEQ multiplex PCR, lists solely in-frame clones and lacks some. V, J and clone size reflect that table, while D and trimming were determined from the DNA. The sample gives approximately 210,000 clones, around nine tenths of which show up once; around 0.7% is in the top ten.

The sequencing input was peripheral blood. The J gene is TRBJ1-1, the V gene TRBV6-5; no definite D call. The source is a man in his forties with acute or convalescent COVID-19. The CDR3, as DNA: TGTGCCAGCAGGACCGACGAGGCCCCAAAAGCTTTCTTT. Its translation is CASRTDEAPKAFF.